The next 19 T cell receptor beta chains were all read from a single sample in a study of neurological immune-mediated disorders. Each CDR3 protein is one row after TCRdb ran MiXCR on the 5' RACE reads. The sample comprises about 80,000 distinct CDR3 sequences, about 9.7% of which are singletons, and 1.7% rests with the top ten. The sample taken for sequencing was PBMCs. These receptors originate from a man in his forties or fifties in good health.

This clonotype has at least ten counts. V is TRBV20-1 and J is TRBJ2-5; tentatively, D is TRBD1 or TRBD2 (6 bases each). The CDR3 has 14 amino acids. Trimming removed 4 bases from V and 5 bases from J, with 17 bases in between. CDR1 is DFQATT and CDR2 is SNEGSKA in the germline V gene (reference sequence). The CDR3 region has the DNA TGCAGTGCTATCCGTCCGGGGGCAGACGAGACCCAGTACTTC. The encoded protein is CSAIRPGADETQYF.

This clonotype was counted ten times or more. This sequence joins TRBV5-1 and TRBJ2-2; TRBD2 matches at 12 bases. Germline V lookup: CDR1 SGHRS, CDR2 YFSETQ. With 3 bases clipped from V and 4 bases from J, the junction kept 7 bases outside the gene matches. The CDR3 totals 17 residues. The CDR3 nucleotides are TGCGCCAGCAGCTCCGACCTAGCGGGAGGGGTCACCGGGGAGCTGTTTTTT. This encodes CASSSDLAGGVTGELFF.

This clonotype was picked up many times. This chain joins TRBV12-3 or TRBV12-4 and TRBJ2-3; 9 nucleotides line up with TRBD2. CDR3 length equals 15 residues. With V trimmed by 5 bases and J by 0 bases, 3 bases remained unmatched. The CDR3 sequence is CASSPGLASTDTQYF. CDR3 nucleotides: TGTGCCAGCAGTCCCGGACTAGCGAGCACAGATACGCAGTATTTT.

On this clonotype: An end of the junction differs from the germline gene, which may be a read error. V and J are TRBV5-1 and TRBJ2-3; D is perhaps TRBD2 (5 bases). CDR3 length equals 14 residues. CDR1 and CDR2 (germline): SGHRS, YFSETQ. CDR3 amino acids: CANSLGLAHDTQYF. The CDR3 DNA is TGCGCCAACAGCTTGGGTCTAGCCCACGATACACAGTATTTT. The variable domain in full, completed from reference TRBV5-1 and TRBJ2-3, reads KAGVTQTPRYLIKTRGQQVTLSCSPISGHRSVSWYQQTPGQGLQFLFEYFSETQRNKGNFPGRFSGRQFSNSRSEMNVSTLELGDSALYLCANSLGLAHDTQYFGPGTRLTVL.

There are a few counts of this clonotype. A single base separates this from a much larger clone, so it may be a read error. The CDR3 loop is CANIDQGETQYF. In nucleotides, the CDR3 is TGTGCCAACATTGACCAGGGGGAGACCCAGTACTTC. J is TRBJ2-5 and V is TRBV28; TRBD1 might be the D (6 bases). V was trimmed by 10 bases and J by 5 bases, leaving 14 bases between them. The CDR3 loop spans 12 amino acids. The V gene's germline CDR1 is MDHEN and CDR2 SYDVKM.

This clonotype was counted many times. The V gene is TRBV28, the J gene TRBJ2-3; 8 nucleotides match TRBD2. V lost 10 bases, J lost 3 bases, and 15 bases stayed unmatched. The CDR3 extends over 16 amino acids. Germline-derived CDR1 and CDR2 are MDHEN and SYDVKM. CDR3 DNA sequence: TGTGCCACCTCCCGGCCTGGCGGGGGGTGGACAGATACGCAGTATTTT. The encoded protein is CATSRPGGGWTDTQYF.

This clonotype was detected many times. J is TRBJ1-4 and V is TRBV20-1, with D unclear. The length of the CDR3 is 12 residues. V gave up 1 base and J gave up 8 bases, with 8 bases separating them. CDR1 and CDR2 from the germline V gene are DFQATT and SNEGSKA (reference sequence). CDR3 sequence (DNA): TGCAGTGCTAGAGGGTCAAGGGAAAAACTGTTTTTT. Translation gives CSARGSREKLFF.

This clonotype has a count of ten or more. The CDR3 region has the DNA TGTGCCAGCAGCGGGCGTAGCGGGAGCGAGGATGAGCAGTTCTTC. It codes for CASSGRSGSEDEQFF. The V and J genes are TRBV28 and TRBJ2-1; 9 bases match TRBD2. After removal of 6 bases from V and 8 bases from J, the junction contained 11 bases not matched to a gene. Germline CDR1 is MDHEN and CDR2 is SYDVKM. The CDR3 sequence is 15 residues long. The whole variable domain, remainder taken from reference TRBV28 and TRBJ2-1, is DVKVTQSSRYLVKRTGEKVFLECVQDMDHENMFWYRQDPGLGLRLIYFSYDVKMKEKGDIPEGYSVSREKKERFSLILESASTNQTSMYLCASSGRSGSEDEQFFGPGTRLTVL.

This clonotype occurred many times. In DNA form, the CDR3 reads TGTGCCAGCCGTCTGAATGGCGGGTTAAACTACAATGAGCAGTTCTTC. This encodes CASRLNGGLNYNEQFF. This rearrangement joins TRBV6-5 to TRBJ2-1; the D gene is possibly TRBD2 (5 bases). This CDR3 has 16 amino acids. V lost 8 bases, J lost 3 bases, and 20 bases lay in between. Germline V gene data show CDR1 as MNHEY and CDR2 as SVGAGI.

This clonotype was observed many times. The CDR3 reads CASSQVGNTEAFF. The CDR3, as DNA: TGTGCCAGCAGCCAAGTTGGGAACACTGAAGCTTTCTTT. This sequence joins TRBV3-1 and TRBJ1-1; D not resolved. CDR3 size: 13 residues. Germline CDR1 and CDR2: LGHDT and YNNKEL (reference sequence). Trimming removed 1 base from V and 1 base from J, with 4 bases in between. Together with reference TRBV3-1 and TRBJ1-1, the CDR3 gives the full variable domain: DTAVSQTPKYLVTQMGNDKSIKCEQNLGHDTMYWYKQDSKKFLKIMFSYNNKELIINETVPNRFSPKSPDKAHLNLHINSLELGDSAVYFCASSQVGNTEAFFGQGTRLTVV.

This clonotype came up many times. The chain joins TRBV5-1 to TRBJ2-1, with 7 bases aligning to TRBD2. Unmatched junction bases numbered 5, after V lost 4 bases and J lost 4 bases. Germline V CDR1 and CDR2: SGHRS, YFSETQ. There are 14 residues in the CDR3. CDR3 region: CASSGSGGYNEQFF. The CDR3, as DNA: TGCGCCAGCAGCGGGTCCGGGGGGTACAATGAGCAGTTCTTC.

This clonotype occurred many times. The chain has TRBV20-1 and TRBJ2-3; D perhaps matches TRBD1 (6 bases). Looked up from germline, CDR1 is DFQATT and CDR2 is SNEGSKA (reference sequence). V shed 2 bases and J shed 6 bases, with 9 bases lying between them. The CDR3 has 12 amino acids. The CDR3 region is CSARNDRDTQYF. CDR3 nucleotides: TGCAGTGCTAGAAATGACAGGGATACGCAGTATTTT.

This clonotype was recorded many times. The chain combines TRBV5-1 with TRBJ1-1; D remains unclear. From germline, CDR1 is SGHRS and CDR2 YFSETQ. V gave up 0 bases and J gave up 4 bases, with 4 bases separating them. There are 12 residues in the CDR3. CDR3 nucleotides: TGCGCCAGCAGCTTGGGGGTCACTGAAGCTTTCTTT. Amino acids: CASSLGVTEAFF. The full variable domain, in which reference TRBV5-1 and TRBJ1-1 provide the parts outside the CDR3, is KAGVTQTPRYLIKTRGQQVTLSCSPISGHRSVSWYQQTPGQGLQFLFEYFSETQRNKGNFPGRFSGRQFSNSRSEMNVSTLELGDSALYLCASSLGVTEAFFGQGTRLTVV.

The sample holds a few counts of this clonotype. V gene TRBV6-1 combines with J gene TRBJ1-1; perhaps TRBD1 as D (6 bases). CDR3 length equals 13 residues. Trimming took 4 bases from V and 4 from J, leaving 10 bases between them. CDR1 and CDR2 from the germline V gene are MNHNS and SASEGT. Here the CDR3 reads CASSAWTATEAFF. CDR3 nucleotides: TGTGCCAGCAGTGCCTGGACAGCCACTGAAGCTTTCTTT.

This clonotype was found many times. The chain recombines TRBV14 with TRBJ1-1; no clear D. The CDR3 is 13 amino acids. Trimming removed 0 bases at V and 0 bases at J, with 2 bases between. Germline values: CDR1 SGHDN, CDR2 FVKESK. The CDR3 region is CASSQDMNTEAFF. In DNA, the CDR3 is TGTGCCAGCAGCCAAGACATGAACACTGAAGCTTTCTTT.

Sample share makes this clonotype medium-sized. This rearrangement joins TRBV13 to TRBJ2-7, with TRBD1 identical over 8 bases. Germline values: CDR1 PRHDT, CDR2 FYEKMQ (reference sequence). V gave up 3 bases and J gave up 2 bases; unmatched junction bases: 6. The CDR3 is made up of 15 amino acids. In DNA form, the CDR3 reads TGTGCCAGCAGCTTTCTTGGGACAGGACCCTACGAGCAGTACTTC. Translating gives CASSFLGTGPYEQYF.

A word on this clonotype: The junction does not match germline at one end; this may be a read error. The chain recombines TRBV12-3 or TRBV12-4 with TRBJ2-3, with TRBD2 identical over 7 bases. CDR3 length: 15 residues. The CDR3 DNA follows: TGTGCCTGCAGCCTTCGACTAGCAAGCACTGATACGCAGTATTTT. Protein product: CACSLRLASTDTQYF.

This clonotype has a count of ten or more. The rearrangement uses TRBV12-3 or TRBV12-4 and TRBJ1-5, with D possibly matching TRBD1 (5 bases). The V end lost 1 base, the J end lost 3 bases, and 10 bases lay between the germline ends. The CDR3 has 15 amino acids. The CDR3 region has the DNA TGTGCCAGCAGTTTAGGTGACAGAGACAATCAGCCCCAGCATTTT. Translation gives CASSLGDRDNQPQHF.

Only a few counts were recorded for this clonotype. The chain uses TRBV27 and TRBJ2-1; the D gene is possibly TRBD2 (6 bases). The V end lost 8 bases, the J end lost 7 bases, and 24 bases lay between the germline ends. CDR3 size: 16 residues. CDR1 MNHEY and CDR2 SMNVEV come from the germline V gene (reference sequence). The CDR3 nucleotides read TGTGCCAGCTACTATTCAAGCCGGAGGAGGGAGAATGAGCAGTTCTTC. It translates to CASYYSSRRRENEQFF.